A selection of T cell receptor beta chains follows, all from one sample in a study of CD8+CD57+ T cells in acquired aplastic anemia. A single record per CDR3 protein comes from TCRdb applying MiXCR to the reads. The sample yields some 170,000 distinct CDR3 sequences, approximately 40% seen once. What was sequenced was sorted CD4+, CD8+, or CD8+CD57+ T cells (not recorded which) from PBMCs. These TCRs come from a human donor in good health. Each CDR3 is given with its conserved first and last residue. Fields, in order: V gene, clone size, D gene, J gene, CDR3 DNA, CDR3 protein. The D gene is left open where the match is weak. Size values are once, few and many counts, or a class for expanded clones, and some rows have none.

>TRBV15|-|TRBD1|TRBJ1-1
TGTGCCACCAGCAGCTTGGGGGCAGGGGGCATCACTGAAGCTTTCTTT
CATSSLGAGGITEAFF
>TRBV11-2|-|TRBD1|TRBJ1-6
TGTGCCAGCAGCCTCGGGACAGGGGGACTTAATTCACCCCTCCACTTT
CASSLGTGGLNSPLHF
>TRBV9|-|TRBD2|TRBJ2-1
TGTGCCAGCAGCGCCCCGAGGGGGACTAGCGGGAGTATTTCCTACAATGAGCAGTTCTTC
CASSAPRGTSGSISYNEQFF
>TRBV7-2|-|-|TRBJ2-7
TGTGCCAGCAGCTCGTTGGTCCCCGAGCAGTACTTC
CASSSLVPEQYF
>TRBV9|many|-|TRBJ1-5
TGTGCCAGCAGCCCCCCCGGGGTAGCACAGCCCCAGCATTTT
CASSPPGVAQPQHF
>TRBV3-1|many|-|TRBJ1-2
TGTGCCAGCAGCCAAGATAGTGGCTACACCTTC
CASSQDSGYTF
>TRBV4-2|few|TRBD2|TRBJ2-2
TGTGCCAGCAGCCAACGGACTAGCGGAGCGAACACCGGGGAGCTGTTTTTT
CASSQRTSGANTGELFF
>TRBV7-9|few|-|TRBJ1-2
TGTGCCAGCAGCTTAGCTAGTCCCGAGGGCGGCTACACCTTC
CASSLASPEGGYTF
>TRBV2|-|TRBD2|TRBJ2-3
TGTGCCAGCATCCGGACTAGCGGGGGAGATACGCAGTATTTT
CASIRTSGGDTQYF
>TRBV19|-|-|TRBJ1-1
TGTGCCAGTAGTTCCACGGTGTCTGGTACTGAAGCTTTCTTT
CASSSTVSGTEAFF
>TRBV19|-|-|TRBJ2-7
TGTGCCAGTAGTATAGATGCTAACGAGCAGTACTTC
CASSIDANEQYF
>TRBV3-1|many|-|TRBJ2-7
TGTGCCAGCAGCCCCGACTTAGGGGAGCAGTACTTC
CASSPDLGEQYF
>TRBV2|-|-|TRBJ1-5
TGTGCCAGCAGTGAAGCGGCAGGGGCCCCCCAGCATTTT
CASSEAAGAPQHF
>TRBV29-1|-|TRBD1|TRBJ1-2
TGCAGCGTTGAAGTTGGACAGGGGAAAGGTGGCTACACCTTC
CSVEVGQGKGGYTF
>TRBV7-2|few|-|TRBJ2-5
TGTGCCAGCAGCTTAGACAGGAAGACCCAGTACTTC
CASSLDRKTQYF
>TRBV29-1|-|TRBD2|TRBJ2-1
TGCAGCGTTGAGGCTACGACTAGCGGGGGGACTTACAATGAGCAGTTCTTC
CSVEATTSGGTYNEQFF
>TRBV29-1|-|-|TRBJ2-7
TGCAGCCTCCCAAGCACAGGGCGTTCCTACGAGCAGTACTTC
CSLPSTGRSYEQYF
>TRBV12-3/TRBV12-4|many|-|TRBJ1-5
TGTGCCAGCAGTTTACAGGGAAGGCAGCCCCAGCATTTT
CASSLQGRQPQHF
>TRBV20-1|-|TRBD1|TRBJ2-7
TGCAGTGCTAGAAGGGACAGCTACGAGCAGTACTTC
CSARRDSYEQYF
>TRBV15|-|-|TRBJ1-6
TGTGCCACCAGCGGTGGTCGGGACTCTAATTCACCCCTCCACTTT
CATSGGRDSNSPLHF
>TRBV9|-|TRBD2|TRBJ2-7
TGTGCCAGCAGCCCTAGTTTAGCGGGCCCTCGGGAGCAGTACTTC
CASSPSLAGPREQYF
>TRBV5-1|-|-|TRBJ2-7
TGCGCCAGCACAAGGGGTTACGAGCAGTACTTC
CASTRGYEQYF
>TRBV7-3|-|-|TRBJ2-2
TGTGCCAGCAGACAAGACGGGGAGCTGTTTTTT
CASRQDGELFF
>TRBV7-9|-|TRBD2|TRBJ2-1
TGTGCCAGCAGCTCCCCCTCGGCGGGGACTAGCGGGATAAAACCCTCCTACAATGAGCAGTTCTTC
CASSSPSAGTSGIKPSYNEQFF
>TRBV7-2|many|-|TRBJ1-2
TGTGCCAGTACAGGGCGCTATGGCTACACCTTC
CASTGRYGYTF